The 22 T cell receptor beta chains given below trace back to one sample, sequenced in a study of blood T cell repertoires in COVID-19. Data came from immunoSEQ multiplex PCR; TCRdb stores just in-frame clones and leaves some out. This table has 200,000 or so clones, more than 80% appearing once. Sequenced sample: PBMCs or T cells enriched from blood (not recorded which). These receptors were taken from a woman aged 40 to 49 with acute COVID-19.

About this clone itself: The identical CDR3 is also encoded by other nucleotide sequences in the sample. The gene calls are TRBV5-1 and TRBJ1-1; D is undetermined. In germline, CDR1 is SGHRS, CDR2 YFSETQ. The V and J ends lost 5 bases and 4 bases respectively, with 6 bases between them. The length of the CDR3 is 11 residues. The CDR3: CASSGGTEAFF. The DNA for the CDR3 is TGCGCCAGCAGTGGAGGCACTGAAGCTTTCTTT.

The chain has TRBV15 and TRBJ1-4, with D tentatively TRBD1 (6 bases). V dropped 5 bases and J dropped 5 bases, with 18 bases sitting between them. The CDR3 is made up of 16 amino acids. Germline V CDR1 and CDR2: LNHNV, YYDKDF (reference sequence). CDR3 bases: TGTGCCACCAGCCGATCCCGACAGGAAGCGAATGAAAAACTGTTTTTT. Its protein product is CATSRSRQEANEKLFF.

Note on this clone: Other DNA variants within this sample encode the same CDR3. The rearrangement uses TRBV30 and TRBJ1-1; D is unresolved. The CDR3 extends over 12 amino acids. CDR1 and CDR2 (germline): GTSNPN, SVGIG (reference sequence). V was pared by 5 bases and J by 6 bases, with 13 bases between. The CDR3 loop is CAWQPRGSEAFF. The CDR3 DNA reads as TGTGCCTGGCAACCCCGCGGTTCTGAAGCTTTCTTT.

The chain is built from TRBV20-1 and TRBJ2-7; 9 nucleotides align to TRBD2. This CDR3 has 15 residues. Germline V gives CDR1 DFQATT, CDR2 SNEGSKA (reference sequence). Losses at the gene ends were 3 bases for V and 1 base for J; bases not matched to a gene: 7. CDR3 nucleotide sequence: TGCAGTGCTAGTTTGGCGGGGGGGCCGTCCTACGAGCAGTACTTC. Residues: CSASLAGGPSYEQYF.

This clone has only one observation. V is TRBV7-2 and J is TRBJ1-1; D gene uncertain. V lost 1 base to trimming and J lost 0 bases, with 12 bases between them. Germline-derived CDR1 and CDR2 are SGHTA and FQGNSA. The CDR3 contains 16 residues. CDR3 protein: CASSLVPEKMNTEAFF. The DNA for the CDR3 is TGTGCCAGCAGCTTAGTGCCCGAGAAAATGAACACTGAAGCTTTCTTT.

The chain couples TRBV18 to TRBJ1-2, with a weak D call TRBD1 (5 bases). V lost 5 bases and J lost 3, with 13 bases in between. The CDR3 has 14 amino acids. Germline V gene data show CDR1 as KGHSH and CDR2 as LQKENI. CDR3 residues: CASSVGTGDYGYTF. DNA for the CDR3: TGTGCCAGCTCAGTCGGAACGGGGGACTATGGCTACACCTTC.

The chain has TRBV2 and TRBJ2-1; 11 bases are shared with TRBD2. With V trimmed by 4 bases and J by 8 bases, 10 bases remained unmatched. The germline CDR1 and CDR2 sequences are SNHLY and FYNNEI. The CDR3 runs to 16 residues. DNA for the CDR3: TGTGCCAGCAGTGCCGGGACTAGCGGCCTCGGGGATGAGCAGTTCTTC. This sequence encodes CASSAGTSGLGDEQFF. The entire variable domain, with the rest obtained from reference TRBV2 and TRBJ2-1, is as follows: EPEVTQTPSHQVTQMGQEVILRCVPISNHLYFYWYRQILGQKVEFLVSFYNNEISEKSEIFDDQFSVERPDGSNFTLKIRSTKLEDSAMYFCASSAGTSGLGDEQFFGPGTRLTVL.

The chain recombines TRBV7-9 with TRBJ2-3, with a possible D match to TRBD2 (5 bases). The CDR3 has 15 amino acids. Germline assignment: CDR1 SEHNR and CDR2 FQNEAQ (reference sequence). Between the trimmed V and J ends, which lost 5 bases and 2 bases, there was a span of 14 bases. The CDR3 sequence is CASSPRSGITDTQYF. The CDR3 DNA follows: TGTGCCAGCAGCCCGCGCTCCGGGATCACAGATACGCAGTATTTT.

This chain joins TRBV19 and TRBJ1-1; D remains ambiguous. Germline CDR1 is LNHDA and CDR2 is SQIVND (reference sequence). V dropped 5 bases and J dropped 5 bases, with 12 bases sitting between them. CDR3 length: 13 residues. In DNA form, the CDR3 reads TGTGCCAGTAGTCCGGGCCCGGGGACTGAAGCTTTCTTT. This gives the protein CASSPGPGTEAFF.

This sequence joins TRBV6-5 and TRBJ1-2; D is unresolved. V was pared by 4 bases and J by 8 bases, with 14 bases between. Germline V gene lookup returns CDR1 MNHEY and CDR2 SVGAGI. The CDR3 contains 13 residues. The CDR3 nucleotides are TGTGCCAGCAGTTTCCGTCGGAGGCAAGGCTACACCTTC. It encodes CASSFRRRQGYTF.

The chain carries TRBV4-1 and TRBJ2-1; 11 nucleotides line up with TRBD2. The J segment lost 0 bases and the V segment lost 0 bases, leaving 13 bases of the junction unmatched. Germline CDR1 reads MGHRA; CDR2 reads YSYEKL. CDR3 length: 21 amino acids. The DNA for the CDR3 is TGCGCCAGCAGCCAAGATGGGCTAGCGGGGGGTTACGAGAGCTCCTACAATGAGCAGTTCTTC. Translation gives CASSQDGLAGGYESSYNEQFF.

This rearrangement joins TRBV6-5 to TRBJ2-7; D perhaps matches TRBD1 (5 bases). There are 11 residues in the CDR3. Germline loops: CDR1 MNHEY, CDR2 SVGAGI. The V gene lost 9 bases and the J gene lost 5 bases, with 11 bases spanning the gap. The CDR3 loop reads CASTGSHEQYV. In DNA, the CDR3 is TGTGCCAGTACAGGTTCCCACGAGCAGTACGTC.

V is TRBV13 and J is TRBJ2-3, with 8 bases aligning to TRBD2. The J segment lost 2 bases and the V segment lost 4 bases, leaving 5 bases of the junction unmatched. The CDR3 has 15 residues. CDR1 and CDR2 from the germline V gene are PRHDT and FYEKMQ (reference sequence). Written as DNA, the CDR3 is TGTGCCAGCAGCTCGACTAGCGCGGACACAGATACGCAGTATTTT. As protein: CASSSTSADTDTQYF.

This rearrangement joins TRBV20-1 to TRBJ1-5; TRBD1 agrees at 8 bases. J gave up 4 bases and V 3 bases, and 11 bases lay outside the gene matches. The CDR3 has 16 amino acids. Germline V gene data show CDR1 as DFQATT and CDR2 as SNEGSKA (reference sequence). CDR3 nucleotides: TGCAGTGCTAGTGGGCCCCGGGACAGGCTTAATCAGCCCCAGCATTTT. Its protein is CSASGPRDRLNQPQHF.

The gene calls are TRBV5-8 and TRBJ1-4, with TRBD1 matching 8 bases. V shed 4 bases and J 0 bases; nucleotides not matched to a gene: 2. Germline V gene lookup returns CDR1 SGHTS and CDR2 YDEGEE. The CDR3 is 15 residues long. In DNA, the CDR3 is TGTGCCAGCAGCCCGGGACAGGCAACTAATGAAAAACTGTTTTTT. This translates into CASSPGQATNEKLFF.

V usage is TRBV1 and J usage is TRBJ2-7; the table's D call, TRBD1, has no DNA check behind it. TRBV1 is designated a pseudogene. This CDR3 has 15 amino acids. CDR3 sequence reads: CTSSQDWIGAREQYV. In nucleotides, the CDR3 is TGCACCAGCAGCCAAGATTGGATAGGGGCCAGGGAGCAGTACGTC.

The chain combines TRBV5-6 with TRBJ2-5; the D gene is possibly TRBD2 (6 bases). CDR1 SGHDT and CDR2 YYEEEE come from the germline V gene. This CDR3 region has 14 residues. Between the trimmed V and J ends, which lost 5 bases and 2 bases, there was a span of 13 bases. The CDR3: CASRGTGGQETQYF. CDR3 DNA: TGTGCCAGCAGGGGGACTGGGGGGCAAGAGACCCAGTACTTC.

The chain couples TRBV6-2 or TRBV6-3 to TRBJ1-1, with D possibly matching TRBD1 (6 bases). Deletions cut 3 bases from V and 3 bases from J, with 20 bases between. From germline, CDR1 is MNHEY and CDR2 SVGEGT. The CDR3 is 17 amino acids. The CDR3 region is CASSYALGTSRDTEAFF. For the CDR3, the DNA is TGTGCCAGCAGTTATGCCCTCGGGACAAGCAGGGACACTGAAGCTTTCTTT.

The CDR3 region is CASSSTSGGYEQYF. In DNA, the CDR3 is TGTGCCAGCAGCTCGACTAGCGGGGGGTACGAGCAGTACTTC. V and J are TRBV7-8 and TRBJ2-7; 13 bases are a match to TRBD2. This CDR3 comprises 14 residues. Germline CDR1 reads SGHVS; CDR2 reads FQNEAQ. V lost 4 bases and J lost 4; bases outside the gene matches: 1.

This clone has a handful of counts. This rearrangement joins TRBV24-1 to TRBJ2-1; D is perhaps TRBD1 (6 bases). This CDR3 comprises 14 residues. The germline V gene has CDR1 KGHDR and CDR2 SFDVKD. V lost 0 bases to trimming and J lost 5 bases, with 7 bases between them. The CDR3 is CATSDLNRDNEQFF. The CDR3 coding sequence is TGTGCCACCAGTGATTTGAACAGGGACAATGAGCAGTTCTTC.

Only one count was recorded for this clone. The chain uses TRBV12-5 and TRBJ1-1; no firm D call. Germline V gene data show CDR1 as LGHNT and CDR2 as FRNRAP. The V and J ends lost 2 bases and 8 bases respectively, with 9 bases between them. CDR3 length: 12 residues. CDR3 amino acids: CASGLSHSEAFF. CDR3 bases: TGTGCTAGTGGTTTGTCCCATTCCGAAGCTTTCTTT.

This chain uses TRBV7-9 with TRBJ2-7, with 9 bases lining up with TRBD1. V lost 1 base, J lost 2 bases, and 12 bases stayed unmatched. The germline gives CDR1 SEHNR, CDR2 FQNEAQ (reference sequence). The CDR3 runs 18 residues. The DNA of the CDR3 is TGTGCCAGCAGCTTAGGAAAAGGGTTGGACAGGGGCGCCTACGAGCAGTACTTC. As protein: CASSLGKGLDRGAYEQYF. Full variable domain (missing parts from reference TRBV7-9 and TRBJ2-7): DTGVSQNPRHKITKRGQNVTFRCDPISEHNRLYWYRQTLGQGPEFLTYFQNEAQLEKSRLLSDRFSAERPKGSFSTLEIQRTEQGDSAMYLCASSLGKGLDRGAYEQYFGPGTRLTVT.